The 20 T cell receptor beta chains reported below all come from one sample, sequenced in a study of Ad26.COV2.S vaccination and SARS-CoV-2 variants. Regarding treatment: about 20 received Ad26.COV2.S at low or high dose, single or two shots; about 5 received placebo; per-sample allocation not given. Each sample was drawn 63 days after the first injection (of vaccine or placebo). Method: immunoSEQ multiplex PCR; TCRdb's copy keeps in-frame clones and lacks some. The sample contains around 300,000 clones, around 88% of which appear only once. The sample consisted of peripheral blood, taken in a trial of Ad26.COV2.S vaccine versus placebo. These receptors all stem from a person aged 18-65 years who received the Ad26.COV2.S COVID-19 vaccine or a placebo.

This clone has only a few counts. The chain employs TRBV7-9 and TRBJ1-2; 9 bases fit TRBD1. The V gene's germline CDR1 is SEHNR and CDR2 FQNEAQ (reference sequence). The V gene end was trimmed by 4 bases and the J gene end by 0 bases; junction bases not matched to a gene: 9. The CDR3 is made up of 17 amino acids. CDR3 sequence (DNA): TGTGCCAGCAGCTACACAGGGGGCGATTATGCTAACTATGGCTACACCTTC. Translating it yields CASSYTGGDYANYGYTF.

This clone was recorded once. CDR3 in DNA: TGTGCCAGTAGTATCCCGGGACAGGGGATTCCTGGCTACACCTTC. Translation gives CASSIPGQGIPGYTF. The V call is TRBV19, the J call TRBJ1-2; 10 bases are shared with TRBD1. Germline-derived CDR1 and CDR2 are LNHDA and SQIVND (reference sequence). The length of the CDR3 is 15 residues. J lost 7 bases, V lost 3 bases, and 8 bases had no gene match.

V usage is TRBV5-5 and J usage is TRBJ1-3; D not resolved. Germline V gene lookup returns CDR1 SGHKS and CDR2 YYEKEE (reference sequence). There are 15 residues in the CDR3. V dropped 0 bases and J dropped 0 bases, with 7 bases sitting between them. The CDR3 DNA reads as TGTGCCAGCAGCTTGGATGCTAGCTCTGGAAACACCATATATTTT. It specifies CASSLDASSGNTIYF.

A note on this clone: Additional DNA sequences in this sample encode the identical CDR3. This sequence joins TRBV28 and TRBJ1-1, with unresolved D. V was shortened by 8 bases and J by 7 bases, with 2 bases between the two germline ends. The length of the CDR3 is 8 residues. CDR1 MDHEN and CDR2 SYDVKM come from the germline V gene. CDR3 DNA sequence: TGTGCCAGCGGTGAAGCTTTCTTT. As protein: CASGEAFF.

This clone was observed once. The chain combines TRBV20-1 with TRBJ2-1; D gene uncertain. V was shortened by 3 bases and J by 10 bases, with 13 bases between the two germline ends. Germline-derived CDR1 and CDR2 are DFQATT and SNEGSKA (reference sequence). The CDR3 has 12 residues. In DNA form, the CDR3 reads TGCAGTGCTAGTGAGAGGACGTGGGAGCAGTTCTTC. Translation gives CSASERTWEQFF.

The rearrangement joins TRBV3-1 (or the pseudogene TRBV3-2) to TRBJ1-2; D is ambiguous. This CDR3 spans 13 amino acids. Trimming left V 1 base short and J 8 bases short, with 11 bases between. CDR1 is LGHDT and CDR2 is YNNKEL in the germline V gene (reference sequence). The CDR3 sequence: CASSQGTGIGYTF. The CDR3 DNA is TGTGCCAGCAGCCAAGGAACGGGGATAGGCTACACCTTC.

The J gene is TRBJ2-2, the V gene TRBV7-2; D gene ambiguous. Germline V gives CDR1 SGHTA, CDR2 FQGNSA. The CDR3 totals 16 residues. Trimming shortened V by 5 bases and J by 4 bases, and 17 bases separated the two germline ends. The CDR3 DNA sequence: TGTGCCAGCAGCATTGGGGAAGTAAGACTCACCGGGGAGCTGTTTTTT. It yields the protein CASSIGEVRLTGELFF.

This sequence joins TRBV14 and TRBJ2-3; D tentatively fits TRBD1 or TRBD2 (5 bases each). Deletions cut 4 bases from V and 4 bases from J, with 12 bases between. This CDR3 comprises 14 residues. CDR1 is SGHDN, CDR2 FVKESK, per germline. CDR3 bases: TGTGCCAGCAGCCCTTTGGGACGCTCAGATACGCAGTATTTT. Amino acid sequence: CASSPLGRSDTQYF.

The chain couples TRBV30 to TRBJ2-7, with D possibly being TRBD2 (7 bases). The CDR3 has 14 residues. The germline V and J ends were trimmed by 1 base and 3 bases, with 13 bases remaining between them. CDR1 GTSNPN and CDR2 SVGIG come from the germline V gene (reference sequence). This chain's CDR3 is CAWSGQGGVYEQYF. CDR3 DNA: TGTGCCTGGAGTGGACAAGGGGGGGTCTACGAGCAGTACTTC.

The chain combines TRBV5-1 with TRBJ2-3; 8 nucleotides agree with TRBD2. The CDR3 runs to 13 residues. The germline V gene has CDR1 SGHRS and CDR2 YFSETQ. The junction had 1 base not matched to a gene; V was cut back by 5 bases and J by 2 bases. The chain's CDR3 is CASRLAATDTQYF. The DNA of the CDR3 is TGCGCCAGCAGACTAGCGGCCACAGATACGCAGTATTTT.

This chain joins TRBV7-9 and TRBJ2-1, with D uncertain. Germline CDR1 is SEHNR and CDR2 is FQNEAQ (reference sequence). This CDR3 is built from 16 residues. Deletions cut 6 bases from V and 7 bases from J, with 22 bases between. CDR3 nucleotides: TGTGCCAGCAGTCACGGCTGGCTACCAGACGAGAATGAGCAGTTCTTC. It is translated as CASSHGWLPDENEQFF.

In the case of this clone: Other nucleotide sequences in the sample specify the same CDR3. The CDR3 coding sequence is TGCGCCAGCTCTCCCGGACAACCCTACGAGCAGTACTTC. This gives the protein CASSPGQPYEQYF. J is TRBJ2-7 and V is TRBV10-1; D is perhaps TRBD1 (5 bases). CDR3 size: 13 residues. The germline V gene has CDR1 WNHNN and CDR2 SYGVQD (reference sequence). V dropped 8 bases and J dropped 2 bases, with 13 bases sitting between them.

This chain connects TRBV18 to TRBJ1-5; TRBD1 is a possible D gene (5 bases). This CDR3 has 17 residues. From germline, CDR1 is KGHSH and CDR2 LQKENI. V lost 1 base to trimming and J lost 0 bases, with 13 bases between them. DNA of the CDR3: TGTGCCAGCTCACCACGGGAAACCAGGGTTAGCAATCAGCCCCAGCATTTT. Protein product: CASSPRETRVSNQPQHF.

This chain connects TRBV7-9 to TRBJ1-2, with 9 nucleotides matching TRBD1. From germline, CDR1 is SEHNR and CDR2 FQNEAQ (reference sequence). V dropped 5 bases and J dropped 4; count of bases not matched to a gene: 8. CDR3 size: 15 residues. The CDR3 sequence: CASSPPDRGIYGYTF. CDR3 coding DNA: TGTGCCAGCAGCCCCCCGGACAGGGGAATCTATGGCTACACCTTC.

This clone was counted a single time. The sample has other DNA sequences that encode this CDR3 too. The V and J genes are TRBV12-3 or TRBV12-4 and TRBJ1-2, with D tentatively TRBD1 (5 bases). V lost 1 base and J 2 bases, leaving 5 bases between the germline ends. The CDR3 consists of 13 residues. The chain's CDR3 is CASSLGGNYGYTF. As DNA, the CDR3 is TGTGCCAGCAGTTTAGGGGGGAACTATGGCTACACCTTC.

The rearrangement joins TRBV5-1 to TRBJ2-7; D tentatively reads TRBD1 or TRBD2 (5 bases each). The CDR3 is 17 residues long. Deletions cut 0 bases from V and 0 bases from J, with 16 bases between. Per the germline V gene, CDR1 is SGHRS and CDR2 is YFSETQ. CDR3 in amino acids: CASSLGIGATSSYEQYF. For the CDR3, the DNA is TGCGCCAGCAGCTTGGGAATCGGGGCGACGAGCTCCTACGAGCAGTACTTC.

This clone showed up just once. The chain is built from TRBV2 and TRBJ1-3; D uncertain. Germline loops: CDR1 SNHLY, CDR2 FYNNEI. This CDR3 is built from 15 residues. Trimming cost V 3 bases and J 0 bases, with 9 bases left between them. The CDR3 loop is CASSEAAYSGNTIYF. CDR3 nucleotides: TGTGCCAGCAGTGAGGCAGCTTACTCTGGAAACACCATATATTTT.

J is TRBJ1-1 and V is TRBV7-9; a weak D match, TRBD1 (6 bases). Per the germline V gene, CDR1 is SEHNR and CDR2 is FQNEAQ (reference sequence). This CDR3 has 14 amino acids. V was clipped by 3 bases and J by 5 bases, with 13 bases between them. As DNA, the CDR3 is TGTGCCAGCAGCTTTTTAGGGGGAGAGACTGAAGCTTTCTTT. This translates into CASSFLGGETEAFF.

In nucleotides, the CDR3 is TGCGCCAGCAGCCAAGATATAACAGGGGGTAATGAAAAACTGTTTTTT. The encoded protein is CASSQDITGGNEKLFF. The chain is built from TRBV4-1 and TRBJ1-4; TRBD1 aligns across 8 bases. Germline V gene lookup returns CDR1 MGHRA and CDR2 YSYEKL. The CDR3 has 16 amino acids. With 0 bases clipped from V and 4 bases from J, the junction kept 4 bases outside the gene matches.

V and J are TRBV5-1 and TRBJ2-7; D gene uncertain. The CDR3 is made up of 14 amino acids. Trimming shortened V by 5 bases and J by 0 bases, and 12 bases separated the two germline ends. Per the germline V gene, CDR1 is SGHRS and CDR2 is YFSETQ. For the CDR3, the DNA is TGCGCCAGCAGATTGACCCAGGACTCCTACGAGCAGTACTTC. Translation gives CASRLTQDSYEQYF.